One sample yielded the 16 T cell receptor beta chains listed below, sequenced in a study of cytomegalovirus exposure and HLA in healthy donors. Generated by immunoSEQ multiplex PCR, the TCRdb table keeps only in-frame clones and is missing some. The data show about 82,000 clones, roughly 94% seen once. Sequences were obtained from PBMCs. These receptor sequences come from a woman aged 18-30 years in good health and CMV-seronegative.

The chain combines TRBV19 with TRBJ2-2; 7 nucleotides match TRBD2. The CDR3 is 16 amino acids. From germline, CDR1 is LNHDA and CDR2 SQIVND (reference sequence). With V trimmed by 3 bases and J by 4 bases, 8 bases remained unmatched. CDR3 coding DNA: TGTGCCAGTAGTATCCTCCCGGGGGGAAGCACCGGGGAGCTGTTTTTT. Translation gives CASSILPGGSTGELFF.

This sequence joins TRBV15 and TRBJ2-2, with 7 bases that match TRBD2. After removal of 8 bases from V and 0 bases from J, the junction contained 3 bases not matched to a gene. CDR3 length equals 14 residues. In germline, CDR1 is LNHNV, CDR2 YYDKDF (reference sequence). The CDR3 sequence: CATRRGSNTGELFF. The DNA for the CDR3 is TGTGCCACCCGGCGGGGGTCGAACACCGGGGAGCTGTTTTTT.

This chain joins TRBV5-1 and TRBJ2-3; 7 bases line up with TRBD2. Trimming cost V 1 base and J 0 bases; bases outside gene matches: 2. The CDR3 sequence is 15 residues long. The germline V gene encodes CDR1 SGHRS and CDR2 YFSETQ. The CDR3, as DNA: TGCGCCAGCAGCTTGTGGGAGGGGAGCACAGATACGCAGTATTTT. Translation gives CASSLWEGSTDTQYF.

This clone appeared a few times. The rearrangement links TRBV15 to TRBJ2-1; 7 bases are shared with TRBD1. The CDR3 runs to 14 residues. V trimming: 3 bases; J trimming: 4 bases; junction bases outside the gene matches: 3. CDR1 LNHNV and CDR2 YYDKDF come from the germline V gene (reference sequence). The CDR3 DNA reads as TGTGCCACCAGCAGGGGACAGACGTACAATGAGCAGTTCTTC. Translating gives CATSRGQTYNEQFF.

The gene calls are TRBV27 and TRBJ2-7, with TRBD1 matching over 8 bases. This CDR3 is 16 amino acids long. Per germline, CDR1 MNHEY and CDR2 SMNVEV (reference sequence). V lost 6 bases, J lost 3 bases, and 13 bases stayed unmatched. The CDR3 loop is CASSLRQGPLFYEQYF. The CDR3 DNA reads TGTGCCAGCAGCCTAAGACAGGGGCCCCTTTTCTACGAGCAGTACTTC.

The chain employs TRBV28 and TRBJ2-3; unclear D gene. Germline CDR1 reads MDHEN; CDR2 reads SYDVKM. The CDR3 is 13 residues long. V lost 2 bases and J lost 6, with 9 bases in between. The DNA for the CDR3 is TGTGCCAGCAGTTTACTCCCGTCGGATACGCAGTATTTT. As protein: CASSLLPSDTQYF. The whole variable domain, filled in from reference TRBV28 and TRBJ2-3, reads DVKVTQSSRYLVKRTGEKVFLECVQDMDHENMFWYRQDPGLGLRLIYFSYDVKMKEKGDIPEGYSVSREKKERFSLILESASTNQTSMYLCASSLLPSDTQYFGPGTRLTVL.

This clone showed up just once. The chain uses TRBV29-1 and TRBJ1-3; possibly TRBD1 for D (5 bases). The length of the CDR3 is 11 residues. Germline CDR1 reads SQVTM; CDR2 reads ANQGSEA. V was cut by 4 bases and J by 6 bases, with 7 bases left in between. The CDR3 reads CSVAGQNTIYF. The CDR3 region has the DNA TGCAGCGTTGCCGGACAAAACACCATATATTTT.

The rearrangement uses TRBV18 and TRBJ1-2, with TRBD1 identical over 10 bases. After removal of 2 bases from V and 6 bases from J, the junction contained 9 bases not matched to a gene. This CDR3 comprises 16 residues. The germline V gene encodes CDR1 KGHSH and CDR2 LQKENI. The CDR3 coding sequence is TGTGCCAGCTCACCAGCCGGGACAGGGGTGGACAATGGCTACACCTTC. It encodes CASSPAGTGVDNGYTF.

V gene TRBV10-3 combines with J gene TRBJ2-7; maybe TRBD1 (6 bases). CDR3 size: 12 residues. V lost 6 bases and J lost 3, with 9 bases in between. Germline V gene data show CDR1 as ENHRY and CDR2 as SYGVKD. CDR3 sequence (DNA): TGTGCCATCAGCAGACAGGACTACGAGCAGTACTTC. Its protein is CAISRQDYEQYF.

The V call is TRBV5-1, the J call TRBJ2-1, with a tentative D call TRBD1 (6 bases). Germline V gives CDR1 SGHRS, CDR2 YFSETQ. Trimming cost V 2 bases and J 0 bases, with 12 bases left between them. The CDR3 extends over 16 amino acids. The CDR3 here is CASSLTGQSSYNEQFF. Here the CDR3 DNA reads TGCGCCAGCAGCTTAACAGGGCAGAGCTCCTACAATGAGCAGTTCTTC. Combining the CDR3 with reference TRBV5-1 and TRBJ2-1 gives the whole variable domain KAGVTQTPRYLIKTRGQQVTLSCSPISGHRSVSWYQQTPGQGLQFLFEYFSETQRNKGNFPGRFSGRQFSNSRSEMNVSTLELGDSALYLCASSLTGQSSYNEQFFGPGTRLTVL.

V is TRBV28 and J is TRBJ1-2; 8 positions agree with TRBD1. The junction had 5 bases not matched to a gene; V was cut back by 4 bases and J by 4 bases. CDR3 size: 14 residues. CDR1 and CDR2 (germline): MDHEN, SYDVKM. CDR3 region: CASSSGQGGYGYTF. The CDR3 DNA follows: TGTGCCAGCAGTTCAGGACAGGGAGGCTATGGCTACACCTTC.

CDR3 coding DNA: TGTGCCAGCAGTTACGGGCTACCAGCCTACGAGCAGTACTTC. This sequence encodes CASSYGLPAYEQYF. The rearrangement links TRBV6-5 to TRBJ2-7, with D uncertain. The CDR3 covers 14 residues. The germline CDR1 and CDR2 sequences are MNHEY and SVGAGI. V was trimmed by 2 bases and J by 2 bases, leaving 10 bases between them.

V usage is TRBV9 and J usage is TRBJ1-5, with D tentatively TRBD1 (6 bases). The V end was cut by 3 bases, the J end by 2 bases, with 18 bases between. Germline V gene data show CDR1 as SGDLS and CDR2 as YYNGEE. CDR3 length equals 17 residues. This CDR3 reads CASSDSRGALGNQPQHF. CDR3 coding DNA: TGTGCCAGCAGCGATTCCCGGGGGGCGCTTGGCAATCAGCCCCAGCATTTT.

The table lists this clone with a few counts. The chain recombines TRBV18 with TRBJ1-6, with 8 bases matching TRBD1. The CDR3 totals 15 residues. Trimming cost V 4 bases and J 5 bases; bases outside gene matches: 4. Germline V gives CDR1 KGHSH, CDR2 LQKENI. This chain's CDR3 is CASSLQGADNSPLHF. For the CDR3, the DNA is TGTGCCAGCTCACTGCAGGGGGCAGATAATTCACCCCTCCACTTT. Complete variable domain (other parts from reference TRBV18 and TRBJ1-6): NAGVMQNPRHLVRRRGQEARLRCSPMKGHSHVYWYRQLPEEGLKFMVYLQKENIIDESGMPKERFSAEFPKEGPSILRIQQVVRGDSAAYFCASSLQGADNSPLHFGNGTRLTVT.

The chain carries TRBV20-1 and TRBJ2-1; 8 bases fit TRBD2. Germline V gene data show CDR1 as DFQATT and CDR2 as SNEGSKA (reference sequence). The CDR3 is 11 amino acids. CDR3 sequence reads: CRGTSGNEQFF. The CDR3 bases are TGCAGAGGGACTAGTGGGAATGAGCAGTTCTTC.

CDR3 protein: CASSFPGQAYNEQFF. CDR3 sequence (DNA): TGTGCCAGCAGCTTCCCGGGACAGGCATACAATGAGCAGTTCTTC. The gene calls are TRBV11-2 and TRBJ2-1; 8 positions agree with TRBD1. CDR3 length: 15 residues. Germline V CDR1 and CDR2: SGHAT, FQNNGV. The trim removed 3 bases at V and 4 bases at J, leaving 5 bases unmatched.